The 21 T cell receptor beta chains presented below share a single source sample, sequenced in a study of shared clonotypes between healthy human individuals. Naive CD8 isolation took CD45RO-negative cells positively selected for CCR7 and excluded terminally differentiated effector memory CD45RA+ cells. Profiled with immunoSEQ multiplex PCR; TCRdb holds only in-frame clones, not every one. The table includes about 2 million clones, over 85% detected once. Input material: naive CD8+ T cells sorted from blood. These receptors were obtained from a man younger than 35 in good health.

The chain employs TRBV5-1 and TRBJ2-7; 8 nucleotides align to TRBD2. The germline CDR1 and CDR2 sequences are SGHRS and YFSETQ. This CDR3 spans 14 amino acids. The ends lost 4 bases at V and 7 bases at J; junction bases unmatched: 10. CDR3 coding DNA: TGCGCCAGCAGCGGGGGGACTAGTGCCGGGGAGCAGTACTTC. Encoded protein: CASSGGTSAGEQYF.

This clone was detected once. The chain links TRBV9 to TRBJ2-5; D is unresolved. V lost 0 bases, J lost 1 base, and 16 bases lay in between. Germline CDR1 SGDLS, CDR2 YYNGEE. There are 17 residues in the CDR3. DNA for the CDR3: TGTGCCAGCAGCGTAGGTATATTAGTGACGGCCCAAGAGACCCAGTACTTC. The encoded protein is CASSVGILVTAQETQYF.

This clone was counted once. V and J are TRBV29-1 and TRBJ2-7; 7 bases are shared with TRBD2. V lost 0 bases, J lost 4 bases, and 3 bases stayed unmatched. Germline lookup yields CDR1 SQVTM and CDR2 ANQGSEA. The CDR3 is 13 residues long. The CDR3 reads CSVEEWGGYEQYF. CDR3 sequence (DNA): TGCAGCGTTGAAGAATGGGGGGGTTACGAGCAGTACTTC.

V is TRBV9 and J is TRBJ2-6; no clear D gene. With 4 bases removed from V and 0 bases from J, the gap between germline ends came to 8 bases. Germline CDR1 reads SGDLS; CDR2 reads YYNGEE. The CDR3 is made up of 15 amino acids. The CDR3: CASSYSSSGANVLTF. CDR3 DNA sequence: TGTGCCAGCAGCTATTCAAGCTCTGGGGCCAACGTCCTGACTTTC.

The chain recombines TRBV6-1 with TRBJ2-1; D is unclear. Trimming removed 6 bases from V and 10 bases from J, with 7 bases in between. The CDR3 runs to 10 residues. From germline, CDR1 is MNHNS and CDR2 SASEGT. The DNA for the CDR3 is TGTGCCAGCAGCCGGACGGAGCAGTTCTTC. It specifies CASSRTEQFF.

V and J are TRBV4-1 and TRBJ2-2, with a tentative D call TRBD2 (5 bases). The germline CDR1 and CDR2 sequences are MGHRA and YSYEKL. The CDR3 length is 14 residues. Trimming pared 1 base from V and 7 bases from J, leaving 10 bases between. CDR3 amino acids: CASSQGTVGGELFF. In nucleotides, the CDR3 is TGCGCCAGCAGCCAAGGGACTGTCGGCGGGGAGCTGTTTTTT.

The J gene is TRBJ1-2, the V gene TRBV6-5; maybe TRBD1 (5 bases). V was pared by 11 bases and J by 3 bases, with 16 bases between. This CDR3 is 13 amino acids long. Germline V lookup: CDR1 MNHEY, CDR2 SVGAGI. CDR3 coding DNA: TGTGCCTTACCGGTGGGAGGGGACTATGGCTACACCTTC. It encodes CALPVGGDYGYTF.

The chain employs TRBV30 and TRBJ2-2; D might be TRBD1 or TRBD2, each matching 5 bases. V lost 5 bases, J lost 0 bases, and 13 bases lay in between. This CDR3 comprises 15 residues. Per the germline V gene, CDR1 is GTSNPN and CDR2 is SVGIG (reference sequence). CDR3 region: CAWALRGANTGELFF. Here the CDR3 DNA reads TGTGCCTGGGCCCTAAGAGGGGCGAACACCGGGGAGCTGTTTTTT. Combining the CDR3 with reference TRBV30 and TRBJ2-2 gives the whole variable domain SQTIHQWPATLVQPVGSPLSLECTVEGTSNPNLYWYRQAAGRGLQLLFYSVGIGQISSEVPQNLSASRPQDRQFILSSKKLLLSDSGFYLCAWALRGANTGELFFGEGSRLTVL.

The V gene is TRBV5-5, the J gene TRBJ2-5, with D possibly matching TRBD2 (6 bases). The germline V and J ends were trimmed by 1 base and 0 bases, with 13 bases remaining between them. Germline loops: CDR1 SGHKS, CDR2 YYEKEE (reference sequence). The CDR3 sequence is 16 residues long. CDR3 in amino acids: CASSLSAEGYQETQYF. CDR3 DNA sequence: TGTGCCAGCAGCTTGTCAGCGGAGGGGTACCAAGAGACCCAGTACTTC.

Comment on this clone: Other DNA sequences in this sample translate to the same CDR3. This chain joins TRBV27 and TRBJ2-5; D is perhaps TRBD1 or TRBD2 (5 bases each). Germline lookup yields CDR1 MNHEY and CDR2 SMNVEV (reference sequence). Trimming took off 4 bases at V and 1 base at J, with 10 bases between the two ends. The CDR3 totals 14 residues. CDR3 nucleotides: TGTGCCAGCAGTTCTCGGGACGGCCAAGAGACCCAGTACTTC. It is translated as CASSSRDGQETQYF.

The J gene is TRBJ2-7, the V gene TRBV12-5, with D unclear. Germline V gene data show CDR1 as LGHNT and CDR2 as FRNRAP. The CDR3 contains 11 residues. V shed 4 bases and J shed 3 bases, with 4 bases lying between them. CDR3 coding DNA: TGTGCTAGTGGTTCCGGCTACGAGCAGTACTTC. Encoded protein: CASGSGYEQYF.

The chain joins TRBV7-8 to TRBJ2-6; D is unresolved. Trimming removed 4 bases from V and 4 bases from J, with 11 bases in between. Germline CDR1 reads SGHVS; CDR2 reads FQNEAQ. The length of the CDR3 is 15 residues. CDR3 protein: CASSSYHLGANVLTF. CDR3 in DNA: TGTGCCAGCAGCTCATACCATCTAGGGGCCAACGTCCTGACTTTC. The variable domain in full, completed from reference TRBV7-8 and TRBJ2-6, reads GAGVSQSPRYKVAKRGQDVALRCDPISGHVSLFWYQQALGQGPEFLTYFQNEAQLDKSGLPSDRFFAERPEGSVSTLKIQRTQQEDSAVYLCASSSYHLGANVLTFGAGSRLTVL.

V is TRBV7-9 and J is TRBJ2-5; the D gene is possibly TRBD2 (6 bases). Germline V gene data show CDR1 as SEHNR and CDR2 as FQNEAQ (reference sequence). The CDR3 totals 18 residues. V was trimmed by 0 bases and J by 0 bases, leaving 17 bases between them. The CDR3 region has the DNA TGTGCCAGCAGCTTAGCACCCCCTAGCGAGGGGTACCAAGAGACCCAGTACTTC. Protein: CASSLAPPSEGYQETQYF.

The CDR3 spells CASSYNAAQYF. The CDR3, as DNA: TGTGCCAGCAGTTACAATGCGGCCCAGTACTTC. The J gene is TRBJ2-5, the V gene TRBV6-5; D gene uncertain. Germline assignment: CDR1 MNHEY and CDR2 SVGAGI. The CDR3 extends over 11 amino acids. V lost 2 bases, J lost 9 bases, and 7 bases lay in between.

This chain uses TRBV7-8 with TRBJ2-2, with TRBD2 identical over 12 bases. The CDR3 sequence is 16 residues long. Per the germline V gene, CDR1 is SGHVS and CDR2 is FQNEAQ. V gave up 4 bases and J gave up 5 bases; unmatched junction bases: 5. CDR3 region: CASSSGLAGDTGELFF. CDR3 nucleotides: TGTGCCAGCAGCTCGGGACTAGCGGGTGATACCGGGGAGCTGTTTTTT.

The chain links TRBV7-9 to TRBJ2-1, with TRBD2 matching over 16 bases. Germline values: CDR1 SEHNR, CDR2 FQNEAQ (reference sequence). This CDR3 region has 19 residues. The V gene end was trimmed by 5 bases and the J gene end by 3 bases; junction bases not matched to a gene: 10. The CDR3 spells CASSPEGLAGGPFYNEQFF. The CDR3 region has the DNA TGTGCCAGCAGCCCGGAGGGACTAGCGGGAGGGCCTTTCTACAATGAGCAGTTCTTC.

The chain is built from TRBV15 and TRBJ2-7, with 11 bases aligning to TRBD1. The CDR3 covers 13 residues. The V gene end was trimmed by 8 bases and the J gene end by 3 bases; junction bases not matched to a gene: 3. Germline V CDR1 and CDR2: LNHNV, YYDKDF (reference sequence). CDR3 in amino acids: CATSGTGGYEQYF. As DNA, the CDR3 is TGTGCCACCTCAGGGACAGGGGGCTACGAGCAGTACTTC.

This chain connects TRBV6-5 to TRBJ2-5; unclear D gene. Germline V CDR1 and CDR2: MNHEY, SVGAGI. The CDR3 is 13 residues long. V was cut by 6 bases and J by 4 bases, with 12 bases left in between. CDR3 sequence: CASSPAARETQYF. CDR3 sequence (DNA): TGTGCCAGCAGCCCCGCAGCGCGAGAGACCCAGTACTTC.

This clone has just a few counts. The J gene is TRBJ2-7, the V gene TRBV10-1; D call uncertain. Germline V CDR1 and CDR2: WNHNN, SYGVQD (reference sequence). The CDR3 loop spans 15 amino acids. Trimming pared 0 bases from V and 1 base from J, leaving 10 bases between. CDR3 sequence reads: CASSESGSSSYEQYF. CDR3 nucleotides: TGCGCCAGCAGTGAGTCGGGTAGTTCGTCCTACGAGCAGTACTTC.

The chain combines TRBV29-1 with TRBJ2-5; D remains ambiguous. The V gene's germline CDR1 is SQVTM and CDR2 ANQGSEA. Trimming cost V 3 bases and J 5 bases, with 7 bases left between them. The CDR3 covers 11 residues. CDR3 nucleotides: TGCAGCGTTGATCAGTGGGAGACCCAGTACTTC. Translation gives CSVDQWETQYF. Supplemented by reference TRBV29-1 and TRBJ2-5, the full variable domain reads SAVISQKPSRDICQRGTSLTIQCQVDSQVTMMFWYRQQPGQSLTLIATANQGSEATYESGFVIDKFPISRPNLTFSTLTVSNMSPEDSSIYLCSVDQWETQYFGPGTRLLVL.

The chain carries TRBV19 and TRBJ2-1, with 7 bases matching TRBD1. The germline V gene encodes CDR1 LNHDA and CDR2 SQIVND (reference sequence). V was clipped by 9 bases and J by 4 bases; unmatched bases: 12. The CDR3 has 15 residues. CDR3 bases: TGTGCCAGCAGCTTCGACAGGGACCTTTACAATGAGCAGTTCTTC. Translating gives CASSFDRDLYNEQFF.